The 27 T cell receptor beta chains in this list originate from one sample, sequenced in a study of naive and memory T cell subsets. Study-level findings and limits: Possibly reflecting memory cells re-expressing CD45RA, a few larger clonotypes occurred in naive repertoires, especially CD8.

No antigens are known for them. An equimolar mix of two oligonucleotides served as the beta constant-region primer for TRBC1 and TRBC2. Ligated cDNA was amplified by four rounds of PCR with nested alpha and beta constant-region primers and SP2. TCRdb redid the calling of the UMI-ligation and nested PCR reads with MiXCR, one entry per CDR3 protein. The sample consists of 150,000 or so distinct CDR3 sequences, about 20% of them appearing once. Sequenced sample: naive CD4+ T cells from blood. The receptor set was obtained from a human donor in good health.

This clonotype was seen at least ten times. The chain uses TRBV9 and TRBJ2-5; 7 positions match TRBD2. V was pared by 0 bases and J by 2 bases, with 4 bases of the junction left unmatched. In germline, CDR1 is SGDLS, CDR2 YYNGEE. There are 15 residues in the CDR3. CDR3 region: CASSVDGGSQETQYF. DNA of the CDR3: TGTGCCAGCAGCGTAGATGGCGGGAGTCAAGAGACCCAGTACTTC.

This chain uses TRBV29-1 with TRBJ2-7, with TRBD2 matching over 7 bases. The germline V gene encodes CDR1 SQVTM and CDR2 ANQGSEA. V shed 7 bases, J shed 0 bases, and the junction held 6 bases outside the gene matches. CDR3 length: 13 amino acids. The CDR3, as DNA: TGCAGCGGGGGGGGGATCGCCTCCTACGAGCAGTACTTC. Translation: CSGGGIASYEQYF.

This clonotype appeared many times. This sequence joins TRBV20-1 and TRBJ2-7; 12 positions agree with TRBD2. Germline CDR1 reads DFQATT; CDR2 reads SNEGSKA (reference sequence). Trimming removed 6 bases from V and 3 bases from J; junction bases left unmatched: 9. The CDR3 totals 15 residues. The CDR3 DNA sequence: TGCAGTGCAGAGGAACTAGCGGGAGGTGGCTACGAGCAGTACTTC. This gives the protein CSAEELAGGGYEQYF.

In its sample, this clonotype was seen a few times. V and J are TRBV7-8 and TRBJ1-1; a possible D gene is TRBD1 (5 bases). The CDR3 sequence is 14 residues long. V lost 5 bases to trimming and J lost 6 bases, with 16 bases between them. Germline V gives CDR1 SGHVS, CDR2 FQNEAQ. The CDR3 here is CASSPAGTDAEAFF. The CDR3 DNA sequence: TGTGCCAGCAGCCCAGCGGGGACTGACGCTGAAGCTTTCTTT.

This clonotype was observed many times. This rearrangement joins TRBV18 to TRBJ1-3, with D perhaps TRBD1 (5 bases). Looked up from germline, CDR1 is KGHSH and CDR2 is LQKENI. Trimming took 1 base from V and 1 from J, leaving 5 bases between them. The CDR3 contains 14 residues. This CDR3 is CASSPQGSGNTIYF. CDR3 coding DNA: TGTGCCAGCTCACCACAGGGGTCTGGAAACACCATATATTTT.

Only a few counts were recorded for this clonotype. The V and J genes are TRBV13 and TRBJ1-1, with D hard to call. This CDR3 comprises 15 residues. Trimming shortened V by 5 bases and J by 1 base, and 14 bases separated the two germline ends. CDR1 and CDR2 (germline): PRHDT, FYEKMQ (reference sequence). CDR3 sequence reads: CASSPYRAPNTEAFF. In nucleotides, the CDR3 is TGTGCCAGCAGCCCCTACCGGGCCCCGAACACTGAAGCTTTCTTT.

J is TRBJ2-7 and V is TRBV28; 9 bases fit TRBD2. The germline V gene encodes CDR1 MDHEN and CDR2 SYDVKM. The CDR3 runs 18 residues. Unmatched junction bases numbered 18, after V lost 7 bases and J lost 2 bases. DNA for the CDR3: TGTGCCAGCAAATCACTGGGAGCGGGAGGATGGAGGGCCTACGAGCAGTACTTC. Its protein is CASKSLGAGGWRAYEQYF.

V is TRBV12-3 or TRBV12-4 and J is TRBJ2-3; TRBD2 aligns across 10 bases. J was trimmed by 6 bases and V by 1 base; bases with no gene match: 7. CDR3 size: 16 residues. CDR3 loop: CASSLEPSGSSDTQYF. DNA of the CDR3: TGTGCCAGCAGTTTAGAGCCTAGCGGGAGCTCGGATACGCAGTATTTT.

This chain connects TRBV9 to TRBJ1-5; D unresolved. The CDR3 sequence is 15 residues long. The germline gives CDR1 SGDLS, CDR2 YYNGEE. Between the trimmed V and J ends, which lost 0 bases and 2 bases, there was a span of 9 bases. In DNA form, the CDR3 reads TGTGCCAGCAGCGTAGGACCAGAACGCAATCAGCCCCAGCATTTT. This gives the protein CASSVGPERNQPQHF.

Remarks on this clonotype: Germline is not matched at one junction end, which may reflect a read error. CDR3 loop: CASLPGLASTDTQYF. CDR3 coding DNA: TGTGCCAGCTTACCAGGACTAGCGAGCACAGATACGCAGTATTTT. The V and J genes are TRBV18 and TRBJ2-3, with 9 positions matching TRBD2. Germline V gene data show CDR1 as KGHSH and CDR2 as LQKENI. This CDR3 region has 15 residues.

This clonotype was observed many times. V usage is TRBV19 and J usage is TRBJ2-7; 8 bases line up with TRBD1. J was trimmed by 2 bases and V by 6 bases; bases with no gene match: 3. This CDR3 contains 13 residues. In germline, CDR1 is LNHDA, CDR2 SQIVND (reference sequence). CDR3 nucleotides: TGTGCCAGTAGGCGGACAGGGCCCTACGAGCAGTACTTC. Protein: CASRRTGPYEQYF.

The chain's CDR3 is CATSDPSRGWDTGELFF. The CDR3 DNA follows: TGTGCCACCAGTGACCCTAGCCGAGGATGGGACACCGGGGAGCTGTTTTTT. The chain recombines TRBV24-1 with TRBJ2-2; possible D gene TRBD2, 5 bases. The germline V gene has CDR1 KGHDR and CDR2 SFDVKD. This CDR3 is 17 amino acids long. Deletions cut 4 bases from V and 3 bases from J, with 17 bases between.

The chain employs TRBV3-1 and TRBJ2-7; 9 positions agree with TRBD2. CDR1 and CDR2 from the germline V gene are LGHDT and YNNKEL (reference sequence). The CDR3 covers 16 residues. The junction had 9 bases not matched to a gene; V was cut back by 4 bases and J by 2 bases. The CDR3 nucleotides are TGTGCCAGCAGCCTGCCCGGGGCTAGCGGGACCTACGAGCAGTACTTC. It translates to CASSLPGASGTYEQYF.

This chain uses TRBV6-2 or TRBV6-3 with TRBJ1-1; no firm D call. Trimming took 4 bases from V and 3 from J, leaving 6 bases between them. Looked up from germline, CDR1 is MNHEY and CDR2 is SVGEGT. The CDR3 is 12 residues long. The CDR3: CASSSVYTEAFF. In nucleotides, the CDR3 is TGTGCCAGCAGTTCCGTTTACACTGAAGCTTTCTTT.

There are a few counts of this clonotype. The chain recombines TRBV29-1 with TRBJ1-2; 7 positions agree with TRBD1. This CDR3 is built from 14 residues. Trimming took 1 base from V and 4 from J; bases not matched to a gene: 6. Germline assignment: CDR1 SQVTM and CDR2 ANQGSEA. Here the CDR3 reads CSVEAYQGGYGYTF. The CDR3 nucleotides read TGCAGCGTTGAAGCTTATCAGGGGGGCTATGGCTACACCTTC.

This clonotype was counted only a few times. The chain joins TRBV3-1 to TRBJ1-1; D is uncertain. Germline V lookup: CDR1 LGHDT, CDR2 YNNKEL (reference sequence). The germline V and J ends were trimmed by 4 bases and 4 bases, with 10 bases remaining between them. The CDR3 is made up of 13 amino acids. The CDR3 sequence: CASSRLRGTEAFF. The CDR3 DNA reads as TGTGCCAGCAGCCGCCTGCGGGGCACTGAAGCTTTCTTT.

The chain's CDR3 is CSADHRERGYTF. CDR3 in DNA: TGCAGTGCTGATCACAGGGAGAGGGGCTACACCTTC. V and J are TRBV20-1 and TRBJ1-2, with D perhaps TRBD1 (6 bases). The V and J ends lost 5 bases and 8 bases respectively, with 15 bases between them. The CDR3 is 12 residues long. Germline lookup yields CDR1 DFQATT and CDR2 SNEGSKA (reference sequence).

The J gene is TRBJ2-2, the V gene TRBV9; the D call may be TRBD1 or TRBD2 (5 bases each). This CDR3 comprises 15 residues. V shed 2 bases and J shed 2 bases, with 10 bases lying between them. The germline CDR1 and CDR2 sequences are SGDLS and YYNGEE. CDR3 DNA: TGTGCCAGCAGCGTTGGGGGATCTAACACCGGGGAGCTGTTTTTT. It translates to CASSVGGSNTGELFF.

This chain connects TRBV7-9 to TRBJ1-1; TRBD1 matches 7 bases. The CDR3 sequence is 14 residues long. V gave up 5 bases and J gave up 2 bases; unmatched junction bases: 5. Germline CDR1 SEHNR, CDR2 FQNEAQ (reference sequence). CDR3 sequence reads: CASSLGTVNTEAFF. The CDR3 DNA reads TGTGCCAGCAGCCTCGGGACAGTCAACACTGAAGCTTTCTTT.

This clonotype was picked up many times. V usage is TRBV6-2 or TRBV6-3 and J usage is TRBJ1-2; TRBD1 matches at 7 bases. The junction had 11 bases not matched to a gene; V was cut back by 5 bases and J by 2 bases. CDR1 is MNHEY, CDR2 SVGEGT, per germline. The CDR3 extends over 16 amino acids. CDR3 bases: TGTGCCAGCAGTCTCCGGGACAGCCGTACCAACTATGGCTACACCTTC. Amino acids: CASSLRDSRTNYGYTF.

At least ten counts were recorded for this clonotype. The CDR3 is CAISDPTRMGTDLSGANVLTF. The DNA of the CDR3 is TGTGCCATCAGTGACCCTACAAGGATGGGGACAGATCTCTCTGGGGCCAACGTCCTGACTTTC. V usage is TRBV10-3 and J usage is TRBJ2-6; 7 bases fit TRBD1. The CDR3 runs 21 residues. CDR1 is ENHRY and CDR2 is SYGVKD in the germline V gene. Trimming at V came to 3 bases and at J to 0 bases, leaving 17 bases not matched to a gene.

This clonotype turned up a few times. V and J are TRBV20-1 and TRBJ2-1; possible D gene TRBD2, 5 bases. Trimming removed 3 bases from V and 4 bases from J, with 16 bases in between. The CDR3 covers 15 residues. Germline V lookup: CDR1 DFQATT, CDR2 SNEGSKA (reference sequence). Written as DNA, the CDR3 is TGCAGTGCTAGTCCCACTACTACTAGTTACAATGAGCAGTTCTTC. It yields the protein CSASPTTTSYNEQFF.

This clonotype was seen a handful of times. V gene TRBV29-1 combines with J gene TRBJ2-4; 11 positions match TRBD2. CDR3 length: 15 residues. V lost 7 bases, J lost 5 bases, and 10 bases stayed unmatched. Germline CDR1 and CDR2: SQVTM and ANQGSEA. CDR3 sequence: CSGSQLAGDQNIQYF. The CDR3 coding sequence is TGCAGCGGCAGTCAACTAGCGGGAGACCAAAACATTCAGTACTTC.

This clonotype has at least ten counts. The chain combines TRBV11-2 with TRBJ2-3; weak D call: TRBD1 (6 bases). V was shortened by 6 bases and J by 6 bases, with 19 bases between the two germline ends. In germline, CDR1 is SGHAT, CDR2 FQNNGV. The CDR3 contains 15 residues. The CDR3 here is CASSYYAGDGDTQYF. The DNA for the CDR3 is TGTGCCAGCAGTTATTACGCAGGGGATGGGGATACGCAGTATTTT.

There are many counts of this clonotype. The V call is TRBV15, the J call TRBJ2-5; 8 nucleotides agree with TRBD2. From germline, CDR1 is LNHNV and CDR2 YYDKDF (reference sequence). The CDR3 runs 14 residues. V was clipped by 3 bases and J by 4 bases; unmatched bases: 4. CDR3 in amino acids: CATSSGLAGETQYF. The CDR3 coding sequence is TGTGCCACCAGCAGTGGTCTAGCGGGAGAGACCCAGTACTTC.

Ten or more counts support this clonotype. The chain has TRBV6-5 and TRBJ2-1, with 13 bases matching TRBD2. Per germline, CDR1 MNHEY and CDR2 SVGAGI. With 2 bases clipped from V and 3 bases from J, the junction kept 7 bases outside the gene matches. The CDR3 has 18 residues. CDR3 DNA: TGTGCCAGCAGTTACACCATGGGACTAGCGGGAAGCTACAATGAGCAGTTCTTC. Translating it yields CASSYTMGLAGSYNEQFF.

This chain uses TRBV29-1 with TRBJ1-1; D call uncertain. With 4 bases removed from V and 3 bases from J, the gap between germline ends came to 9 bases. Germline assignment: CDR1 SQVTM and CDR2 ANQGSEA. The CDR3 spans 12 residues. The CDR3 region is CSVGRWDTEAFF. CDR3 DNA sequence: TGCAGCGTTGGAAGGTGGGACACTGAAGCTTTCTTT.